This note documents a single T cell receptor beta chain sequence. Specimens obtained from alopecia areata patients comprised lesional scalp punch biopsies and peripheral blood. TCR sequencing used cDNA made by reverse transcription of extracted RNA. Only in-frame clones appear in the TCRdb table, and some are missing; sequencing was by immunoSEQ multiplex PCR. The sample carries about 180,000 clones, around 60% recorded once. This entry comes from a study of CD8+ T cells in alopecia areata. Study details: Treatment of the treated patients consisted of oral tofacitinib, 5 to 10 mg twice daily.

Germline assignment: CDR1 MGHRA and CDR2 YSYEKL. The V end was cut by 0 bases, the J end by 3 bases, with 23 bases between. CDR3 length equals 19 residues. The sequence derives from a human donor with alopecia areata. The sample consisted of CD4+ T cells sorted from blood, taken at week 0. V is TRBV4-1 and J is TRBJ1-1; D possibly corresponds to TRBD1 (6 bases). The CDR3 region is CASSQDPGGVGGKDTEAFF. DNA of the CDR3: TGCGCCAGCAGCCAAGATCCGGGGGGTGTTGGGGGCAAGGACACTGAAGCTTTCTTT.